This passage covers 20 T cell receptor beta chains from one sample sequenced in a study of T cells after yellow fever vaccination (dated by TCRdb to about 2019). The library was generated by 5' RACE. TCRdb records Illumina HiSeq 2500 as the sequencer. In TCRdb, the public reads were trimmed at Q25 with fastp and aligned with MiXCR, with productive beta chains retained. Records with the same CDR3 protein are collapsed into one entry carrying the most frequent genes and DNA. Across this sample there are hundreds of thousands of distinct CDR3 sequences, with approximately 13% seen only once. Together, the top ten hold 11% to 15% of the sample. Explained via the paper, the treatment or condition label denotes: live attenuated yellow fever vaccine strain. Sequencing was performed on PBMCs, taken on the day of the yellow fever booster vaccination. These receptors all stem from a man in his thirties or forties who received the YFV17D yellow fever vaccine.

The chain recombines TRBV27 with TRBJ2-1; D ambiguous. Per the germline V gene, CDR1 is MNHEY and CDR2 is SMNVEV (reference sequence). CDR3 size: 13 residues. V lost 1 base to trimming and J lost 7 bases, with 8 bases between them. DNA of the CDR3: TGTGCCAGCAGTTTATTCGAAGGGAATGAGCAGTTCTTC. It specifies CASSLFEGNEQFF.

This clonotype was detected a few times. The rearrangement joins TRBV5-1 to TRBJ1-1; D perhaps matches TRBD1 (5 bases). The V end was cut by 2 bases, the J end by 4 bases, with 9 bases between. The germline CDR1 and CDR2 sequences are SGHRS and YFSETQ. This CDR3 comprises 13 residues. The CDR3 coding sequence is TGCGCCAGCAGCTTTGACCAGGGCACTGAAGCTTTCTTT. It yields the protein CASSFDQGTEAFF.

V usage is TRBV7-9 and J usage is TRBJ2-7; D is possibly TRBD1 or TRBD2 (5 bases each). The germline V gene has CDR1 SEHNR and CDR2 FQNEAQ (reference sequence). The CDR3 totals 14 residues. Deletions cut 2 bases from V and 2 bases from J, with 10 bases between. CDR3 protein: CASSLSQGAYEQYF. For the CDR3, the DNA is TGTGCCAGCAGCTTAAGTCAGGGAGCCTACGAGCAGTACTTC.

This chain's CDR3 is CASTPNSFLTEQYF. CDR3 bases: TGTGCCAGTACCCCTAACTCCTTCCTTACCGAGCAGTACTTC. The chain links TRBV19 to TRBJ2-7, with D unclear. The V gene lost 7 bases and the J gene lost 6 bases, with 19 bases spanning the gap. The V gene's germline CDR1 is LNHDA and CDR2 SQIVND (reference sequence). The CDR3 covers 14 residues.

The chain is built from TRBV20-1 and TRBJ1-5; possible D gene TRBD1, 5 bases. Trimming removed 6 bases from V and 0 bases from J, with 18 bases in between. CDR3 length: 16 amino acids. CDR1 and CDR2 from the germline V gene are DFQATT and SNEGSKA (reference sequence). The chain's CDR3 is CSAGGGALYSNQPQHF. DNA of the CDR3: TGCAGTGCCGGGGGTGGGGCTCTTTATAGCAATCAGCCCCAGCATTTT.

Only a few counts were recorded for this clonotype. This chain connects TRBV27 to TRBJ2-7; 8 bases fit TRBD2. This CDR3 contains 11 residues. The junction had 6 bases not matched to a gene; V was cut back by 10 bases and J by 7 bases. Germline CDR1 is MNHEY and CDR2 is SMNVEV (reference sequence). CDR3 loop: CATGREGEQYF. For the CDR3, the DNA is TGTGCCACTGGACGGGAGGGAGAGCAGTACTTC.

This clonotype has only one observation. J is TRBJ2-7 and V is TRBV7-2; D unresolved. CDR3 length: 13 amino acids. V shed 5 bases and J shed 0 bases, with 8 bases lying between them. CDR1 and CDR2 from the germline V gene are SGHTA and FQGNSA. The CDR3 coding sequence is TGTGCCAGCAGCATTACCATCTCCTACGAGCAGTACTTC. Amino acids: CASSITISYEQYF.

This clonotype showed up just a few times. The CDR3, as DNA: TGTGCCGTAGGACTTTTAGGGGGCCAAGAGACCCAGTACTTC. The encoded protein is CAVGLLGGQETQYF. The chain is built from TRBV10-3 and TRBJ2-5; a weak D match, TRBD1 (6 bases). The germline V and J ends were trimmed by 11 bases and 1 base, with 17 bases remaining between them. The CDR3 is 14 residues long. Germline V gives CDR1 ENHRY, CDR2 SYGVKD.

This chain joins TRBV20-1 and TRBJ2-1; 12 positions match TRBD1. The CDR3 is made up of 15 amino acids. V lost 4 bases to trimming and J lost 4 bases; unmatched junction nucleotides: 5. In germline, CDR1 is DFQATT, CDR2 SNEGSKA (reference sequence). The CDR3: CSAKRDRGPYNEQFF. The CDR3 DNA reads TGCAGTGCTAAGCGGGACAGGGGGCCTTACAATGAGCAGTTCTTC.

This clonotype was counted ten times or more. This chain joins TRBV7-2 and TRBJ2-1; D not resolved. Trimming stripped 1 base from V and 0 bases from J, with 7 bases between. CDR3 length: 15 residues. The germline V gene encodes CDR1 SGHTA and CDR2 FQGNSA. The CDR3 region has the DNA TGTGCCAGCAGCTTAGATCAAAGCTCCTACAATGAGCAGTTCTTC. Translated, it gives CASSLDQSSYNEQFF.

V usage is TRBV18 and J usage is TRBJ2-7; no definite D call. V gave up 4 bases and J gave up 4 bases, with 17 bases separating them. The CDR3 is 15 residues long. From germline, CDR1 is KGHSH and CDR2 LQKENI. The CDR3 here is CASSLLPDLGYEQYF. The DNA for the CDR3 is TGTGCCAGCTCACTCCTGCCCGACTTAGGTTACGAGCAGTACTTC.

CDR3 amino acids: CASSRDSVTPLHF. The CDR3, as DNA: TGTGCCAGCAGTCGGGACAGTGTAACACCCCTCCACTTT. This chain connects TRBV12-3 or TRBV12-4 to TRBJ1-6; 7 nucleotides agree with TRBD1. The length of the CDR3 is 13 residues. J was trimmed by 11 bases and V by 5 bases; bases with no gene match: 6.

This clonotype occurred many times. The chain recombines TRBV29-1 with TRBJ2-5, with TRBD1 identical over 9 bases. Germline V gene data show CDR1 as SQVTM and CDR2 as ANQGSEA. J lost 9 bases, V lost 6 bases, and 11 bases had no gene match. The length of the CDR3 is 13 residues. The CDR3 DNA follows: TGCAGCGTAGAAAAACAGGGGGCCGGGGCCCAGTACTTC. Its protein is CSVEKQGAGAQYF.

J is TRBJ2-4 and V is TRBV5-1; 7 positions match TRBD1. From germline, CDR1 is SGHRS and CDR2 YFSETQ. This CDR3 is built from 15 residues. The V segment lost 2 bases and the J segment 5 bases; nucleotides outside the gene matches: 7. The CDR3 reads CASSFRQGDENIQYF. In DNA form, the CDR3 reads TGCGCCAGCAGCTTCCGCCAGGGGGACGAAAACATTCAGTACTTC.

This sequence joins TRBV12-3 or TRBV12-4 and TRBJ1-6, with D unresolved. The ends were cut back, 2 bases at V and 11 bases at J, with 10 bases in the middle. This CDR3 spans 13 amino acids. The CDR3 protein is CASSLSGEAPLHF. CDR3 coding DNA: TGTGCCAGCAGTTTAAGCGGGGAGGCACCCCTCCACTTT.

The V and J genes are TRBV7-8 and TRBJ2-7; 7 bases align to TRBD1. V was clipped by 3 bases and J by 5 bases; unmatched bases: 10. This CDR3 region has 15 residues. The germline V gene encodes CDR1 SGHVS and CDR2 FQNEAQ. CDR3 DNA: TGTGCCAGCAGCTTGGCGTGGGGAGACAGGGACGAGCAGTACTTC. This translates into CASSLAWGDRDEQYF.

This clonotype has only a few counts. The chain is built from TRBV25-1 and TRBJ2-2; 8 bases line up with TRBD1. Germline V gene data show CDR1 as MGHDK and CDR2 as SYGVNS. The CDR3 is 14 residues long. J lost 6 bases, V lost 8 bases, and 8 bases had no gene match. The CDR3 loop reads CASSASGGPGELFF. The CDR3 nucleotides are TGTGCCAGCTCCGCTTCAGGGGGCCCCGGGGAGCTGTTTTTT.

Many counts were recorded for this clonotype. This rearrangement joins TRBV21-1 to TRBJ2-7; TRBD1 was called by the table and not checked on the DNA. TRBV21-1 is a pseudogene locus. This CDR3 is 16 amino acids long. CDR3: CALRLGRGYRSYEQYF. CDR3 nucleotide sequence: TGTGCCCTCCGTTTGGGCAGGGGCTACCGCTCCTACGAGCAGTACTTC.

This clonotype appeared a few times. V is TRBV30 and J is TRBJ1-6; TRBD1 agrees at 10 bases. The junction had 10 bases not matched to a gene; V was cut back by 2 bases and J by 9 bases. The CDR3 is 16 amino acids. Germline lookup yields CDR1 GTSNPN and CDR2 SVGIG (reference sequence). DNA for the CDR3: TGTGCCTGGAGTTGGGGACAGGGGTATGAGGGTTCACCCCTCCACTTT. Its protein is CAWSWGQGYEGSPLHF. The full variable domain, in which reference TRBV30 and TRBJ1-6 provide the parts outside the CDR3, is SQTIHQWPATLVQPVGSPLSLECTVEGTSNPNLYWYRQAAGRGLQLLFYSVGIGQISSEVPQNLSASRPQDRQFILSSKKLLLSDSGFYLCAWSWGQGYEGSPLHFGNGTRLTVT.

This clonotype appeared a few times. The J gene is TRBJ2-5, the V gene TRBV5-1, with 7 positions matching TRBD2. The CDR3 totals 15 residues. The V gene end was trimmed by 0 bases and the J gene end by 2 bases; junction bases not matched to a gene: 4. Germline V CDR1 and CDR2: SGHRS, YFSETQ. As DNA, the CDR3 is TGCGCCAGCAGCTTGGCCCTCGGGGGGCAAGAGACCCAGTACTTC. Its protein is CASSLALGGQETQYF.